The clone carrying this T cell receptor beta chain was detected ten times or more. The target antigen is unknown. Germline trimming cut 7 bases from V and 5 bases from J; bases unmatched to any gene: 3. CDR1 is SGHTA, CDR2 FQGNSA, per germline. The CDR3 length is 14 residues. The entry originates in a study of T cell repertoires in cytomegalovirus infection. Study as a whole: Public signatures in TCR beta pointed to CMV infection and matching HLA type.

TCRdb reprocessed the reads with MiXCR, giving one entry per CDR3 protein. The data show 150,000 to 200,000 distinct CDR3 sequences, approximately 19% seen once. Study-wide results and limits: Identification of carriers of CMV plus the relevant HLA was achieved through cumulative public TCR beta family frequency. The response measured ex vivo was dominated by TCR beta clonotypes (HLA-C-restricted and CMV-specific).

This receptor was taken from a human donor in good health (CMV status not recorded). Some clones in this sample may be carry-over from other donors' samples. The sample comprised PBMCs. The chain has TRBV7-2 and TRBJ2-2, with 11 bases matching TRBD1. The CDR3 loop is CASIRDRGTGELFF. The CDR3 nucleotides read TGTGCCAGCATCCGGGACAGGGGGACCGGGGAGCTGTTTTTT.